The T cell receptor beta chain described here comes from a study of healthy donors' naive CD4 and CD8 T cells (dated by TCRdb to about 2015). In terms of the full investigation: Donors were chosen to span three age groups (20-25, 40-50 and 60-70 years, five or six each), with mean age roughly 44 and half female. The TCR alpha libraries followed the same workflow as the beta chain, except for a newly designed primer set that covered all functional IMGT alpha gene variants. The peripheral blood mononuclear cells came from some 17 individuals who were healthy and unrelated. The donors were HLA-typed by sequencing at HLA-A, -B, -C, -DRB1, -DQB1 and -DPB1, using the SBTexcellerator protocol, an ABI3130xl analyzer and SBTengine software. To examine how TCR variation is linked to lineage commitment, the study sequenced rearranged TCR alpha and beta chains from naive CD4+ and CD8+ T cells. Overall study outcomes, separate from this receptor: Because the alpha and beta chains were sequenced in bulk, pairing them was not possible, and so effects of the combined chains went unevaluated. Naive CD4+ and CD8+ cells reportedly showed biased usage of most V and J gene segments, and this bias was consistent across donors and independent of HLA genotype. Taken together, V genes, J genes and CDR3 charge appeared to account for around 13% of the variance in CD4/CD8 propensity, acting in a largely additive way. The study did not directly address possible repertoire bias arising from homeostatic proliferation of naive T cells. In both chains, CD4+ lineage was associated with a positively charged CDR3, and CD8+ lineage was associated with a negatively charged CDR3.

Here V drops 4 bases and J drops 3 bases, and the junction holds 6 bases not matched to any gene. Reading from cysteine to phenylalanine, the CDR3 counts 15 amino acids. Left in the record is the CDR3 DNA by itself, 45 bases read in frame from the first base. The germline V gene provides CDR1 MNHEY and CDR2 SVGAGI. This clonotype was counted between two and nine times. This receptor's antigen is unknown. No base quality values were provided; no much bigger clone lies one nucleotide off. Cells with a CD4+CD8-CD45RO-CD45RA+ profile were isolated by FACS and defined as naive CD4+ T cells, and those with a CD8+CD4-CD45RA+CD27bright profile were defined as naive CD8+ T cells. Sorting used antibodies against CD4 (RPA-T4), CD8 (SK1), CD27 (O323), CD45RA (HI100) and CD45RO (UCHL1). The sequencing machine was a 454 GS FLX Titanium. A previously published linear amplification protocol was used to build the TCR libraries, starting from about 0.55 ug of total RNA. Sequencing was performed on the Roche/454 Genome Sequencer with Titanium chemistry. In the original analysis: A total of 78,498 rearranged TCR alpha transcripts were sequenced from roughly 5 of the healthy donors. Duplicate transcripts were removed, and unique TCR clonotypes were defined by the CDR3 junction according to IMGT nomenclature. In R 2.13.0, logistic regression modeled CD4 versus CD8 status on V and J genes, adjusting for donor effects, with Bonferroni correction for multiple testing. TCRdb handled the public reads itself, with Q25 trimming in fastp and clone calling in MiXCR, and kept productive beta chains. Rows with one shared CDR3 protein collapse into an entry with the most common genes and DNA. What appears here as the V and J calls and clone size reflects TCRdb's work, not the paper's. This sample comprises 180,000 or so distinct CDR3 sequences, over 60% of them detected only once. The ten largest clonotypes hold 2% to 2.5% of the sample.

Sequences were obtained from naive CD4+ and CD8+ T cells sorted from blood, pooled from several donors. The label giving this sample's cell subset or site can be read as: FACS-sorted naive CD4+ (CD45RO-CD45RA+) and naive CD8+ (CD45RA+CD27bright) T cells. This clonotype originated in a pool of human donors in good health; the sample pools cells from several healthy donors. Rearrangement joined TRBV6-5 to TRBJ2-7, and TRBD2 matches 10 of the central bases. The sequenced DNA is TGTGCCAGCAGTTCCCCGGGACTAGCGCTCTACGAGCAGTACTTC. This encodes CASSSPGLALYEQYF.